A single sample gave rise to the 9 T cell receptor beta chains below, sequenced in a study of blood T cell repertoires in COVID-19. Clones were sequenced by immunoSEQ multiplex PCR, and TCRdb holds only the in-frame ones, with some missing. The table records about 69,000 clones, roughly 80% of them present only once. The sequencing input was peripheral blood. Receptors originate from a woman of 80 years or more with acute or convalescent COVID-19.

The rearrangement uses TRBV6-2 or TRBV6-3 and TRBJ2-3; 9 bases agree with TRBD2. CDR1 and CDR2 from the germline V gene are MNHEY and SVGEGT. The V segment lost 5 bases and the J segment 2 bases; nucleotides outside the gene matches: 5. The CDR3 covers 15 residues. CDR3 in amino acids: CASSTAGGFTDTQYF. For the CDR3, the DNA is TGTGCCAGCAGTACAGCGGGGGGCTTCACAGATACGCAGTATTTT.

The chain recombines TRBV4-2 with TRBJ2-3; the match to TRBD2 covers 16 bases. This CDR3 is 18 amino acids long. Trimming at V came to 5 bases and at J to 6 bases, leaving 11 bases not matched to a gene. Germline V lookup: CDR1 LGHNA, CDR2 YNFKEQ. CDR3 DNA: TGTGCCAGCAGCGATCCGGCCGGGACTAGCGGGGGGGCGGATACGCAGTATTTT. This translates into CASSDPAGTSGGADTQYF.

This chain connects TRBV11-2 to TRBJ1-6; tentative D call: TRBD1 (6 bases). Trimming stripped 0 bases from V and 4 bases from J, with 10 bases between. Per germline, CDR1 SGHAT and CDR2 FQNNGV. This CDR3 is built from 16 residues. CDR3 nucleotide sequence: TGTGCCAGCAGCTTAGAACAGGGATTTTATAATTCACCCCTCCACTTT. Protein: CASSLEQGFYNSPLHF.

The V gene is TRBV10-2, the J gene TRBJ2-3, with 9 bases identical to TRBD1. The CDR3 totals 15 residues. With 4 bases clipped from V and 4 bases from J, the junction kept 6 bases outside the gene matches. CDR1 WSHSY and CDR2 SAAADI come from the germline V gene. The CDR3 DNA reads as TGCGCCAGCAGTGCTCAACAGGGGGCTGCAGATACGCAGTATTTT. Residues: CASSAQQGAADTQYF.

This clone showed up just once. The genes are TRBV7-2 and TRBJ2-7; D may be TRBD1 (6 bases). The CDR3 loop spans 14 amino acids. Per the germline V gene, CDR1 is SGHTA and CDR2 is FQGNSA. Trimming removed 5 bases from V and 2 bases from J, with 13 bases in between. CDR3 nucleotide sequence: TGTGCCAGCAGCCAGGGGCTGTTACCCTACGAGCAGTACTTC. Translation: CASSQGLLPYEQYF.

The chain couples TRBV7-3 to TRBJ1-6, with 9 positions matching TRBD1. Germline V gene sequence: CDR1 SGHTA, CDR2 FQGTGA. The CDR3 runs 15 residues. V was pared by 5 bases and J by 10 bases, with 9 bases of the junction left unmatched. The CDR3 here is CASSQNRGPESPLHF. CDR3 DNA: TGTGCCAGCAGCCAAAACAGGGGGCCGGAATCACCCCTCCACTTT.

The gene calls are TRBV15 and TRBJ2-5; D is unclear. The CDR3 has 14 residues. Trimming stripped 4 bases from V and 4 bases from J, with 13 bases between. CDR1 is LNHNV, CDR2 YYDKDF, per germline (reference sequence). DNA for the CDR3: TGTGCCACCAGCACCACCGCCGGTCTAGAGACCCAGTACTTC. It yields the protein CATSTTAGLETQYF.

CDR3 protein: CASKTGTGNNEQFF. The CDR3 nucleotides read TGTGCCAGCAAGACCGGGACAGGGAACAATGAGCAGTTCTTC. The V and J genes are TRBV6-5 and TRBJ2-1; 9 bases fit TRBD1. Germline CDR1 reads MNHEY; CDR2 reads SVGAGI. After removal of 7 bases from V and 5 bases from J, the junction contained 6 bases not matched to a gene. There are 14 residues in the CDR3.

V and J are TRBV19 and TRBJ2-1; TRBD2 aligns across 8 bases. CDR1 is LNHDA, CDR2 SQIVND, per germline (reference sequence). The V gene end was trimmed by 3 bases and the J gene end by 5 bases; junction bases not matched to a gene: 6. This CDR3 has 15 amino acids. In nucleotides, the CDR3 is TGTGCCAGTAGTATCGGCGGGGGGAAGCACAATGAGCAGTTCTTC. Translation: CASSIGGGKHNEQFF.